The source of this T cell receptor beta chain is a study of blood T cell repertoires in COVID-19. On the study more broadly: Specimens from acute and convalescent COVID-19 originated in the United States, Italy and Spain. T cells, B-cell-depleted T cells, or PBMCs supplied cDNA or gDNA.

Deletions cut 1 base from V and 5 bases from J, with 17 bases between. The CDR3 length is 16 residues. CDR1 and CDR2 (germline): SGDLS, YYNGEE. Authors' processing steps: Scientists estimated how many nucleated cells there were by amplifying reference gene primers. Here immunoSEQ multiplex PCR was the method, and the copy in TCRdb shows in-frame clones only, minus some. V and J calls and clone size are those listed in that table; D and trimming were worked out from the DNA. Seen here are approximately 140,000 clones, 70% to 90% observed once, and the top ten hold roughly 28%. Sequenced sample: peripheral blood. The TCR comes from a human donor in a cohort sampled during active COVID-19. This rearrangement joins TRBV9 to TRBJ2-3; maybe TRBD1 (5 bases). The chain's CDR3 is CASSVIPTAIEDTQYF. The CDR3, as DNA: TGTGCCAGCAGCGTAATCCCGACAGCTATAGAAGATACGCAGTATTTT.